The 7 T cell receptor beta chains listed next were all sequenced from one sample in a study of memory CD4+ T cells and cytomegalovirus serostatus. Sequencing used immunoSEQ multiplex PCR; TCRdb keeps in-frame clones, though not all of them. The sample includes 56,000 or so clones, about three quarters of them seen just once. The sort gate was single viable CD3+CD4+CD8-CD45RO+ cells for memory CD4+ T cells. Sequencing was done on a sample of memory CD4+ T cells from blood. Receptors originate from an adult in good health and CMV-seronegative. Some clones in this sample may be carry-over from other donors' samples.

CDR3 sequence: CASSLAPGGYYEQYF. Written as DNA, the CDR3 is TGTGCCAGCAGCTTAGCGCCAGGGGGCTACTACGAGCAGTACTTC. This chain uses TRBV11-3 with TRBJ2-7; 8 nucleotides match TRBD1. After removal of 1 base from V and 3 bases from J, the junction contained 5 bases not matched to a gene. There are 15 residues in the CDR3. Germline V lookup: CDR1 SGHNT, CDR2 YENEEA.

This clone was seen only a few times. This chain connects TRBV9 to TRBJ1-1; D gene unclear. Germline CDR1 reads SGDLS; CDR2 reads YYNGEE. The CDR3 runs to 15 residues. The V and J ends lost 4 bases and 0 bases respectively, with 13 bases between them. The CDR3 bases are TGTGCCAGCAGCCCACGCCAGCGGATGAACACTGAAGCTTTCTTT. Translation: CASSPRQRMNTEAFF.

CDR3 protein: CASSETVIYGYTF. DNA for the CDR3: TGTGCCAGCAGTGAGACAGTAATCTATGGCTACACCTTC. The genes are TRBV6-5 and TRBJ1-2; tentative D call: TRBD1 (5 bases). The V end was cut by 5 bases, the J end by 4 bases, with 11 bases between. The CDR3 runs to 13 residues. Looked up from germline, CDR1 is MNHEY and CDR2 is SVGAGI.

DNA for the CDR3: TGTGCCAGCAGCTTAGGTTACGGAAACACCGGGGAGCTGTTTTTT. As protein: CASSLGYGNTGELFF. The V gene is TRBV7-9, the J gene TRBJ2-2; D is unresolved. Germline CDR1 SEHNR, CDR2 FQNEAQ (reference sequence). V was clipped by 1 base and J by 2 bases, with 8 bases between them. The CDR3 totals 15 residues.

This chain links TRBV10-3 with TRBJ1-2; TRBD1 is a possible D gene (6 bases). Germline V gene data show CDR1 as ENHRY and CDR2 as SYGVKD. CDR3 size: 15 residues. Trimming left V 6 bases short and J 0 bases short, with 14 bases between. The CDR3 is CAISTNRVANYGYTF. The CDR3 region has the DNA TGTGCCATCAGCACCAACAGGGTAGCTAACTATGGCTACACCTTC.

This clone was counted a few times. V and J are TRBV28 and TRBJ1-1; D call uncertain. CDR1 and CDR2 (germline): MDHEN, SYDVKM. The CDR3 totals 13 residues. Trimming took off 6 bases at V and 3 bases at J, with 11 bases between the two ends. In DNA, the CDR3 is TGTGCCAGCAGCCCCGTCTCCCACACTGAAGCTTTCTTT. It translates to CASSPVSHTEAFF.

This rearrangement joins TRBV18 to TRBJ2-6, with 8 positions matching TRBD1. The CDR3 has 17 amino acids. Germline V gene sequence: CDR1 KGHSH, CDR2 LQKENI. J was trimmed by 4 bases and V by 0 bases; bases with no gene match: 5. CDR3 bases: TGTGCCAGCTCACCACCGCAGGGGGCGCGCGGGGCCAACGTCCTGACTTTC. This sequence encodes CASSPPQGARGANVLTF.